Shown below are 12 T cell receptor beta chains from a single sample sequenced in a study of stem cell transplantation in POMP-related autoinflammatory disease listed by TCRdb under 2021. What the time point label conveys for this sample: after hematopoietic stem cell transplant. The library was produced with the immunoSEQ multiplex PCR assay. The source is immuneACCESS, and TCRdb retained only in-frame sequences with V and J called. Part of the clones is not carried over; for the studies checked, unresolved V genes explain less than half of this, and the remainder is unexplained. The sample table records roughly 68,000 clones; just over 90% of these occur just once. Jointly, the top ten make up 0.66% of the sample. Sequencing used CD4+ T cells from PBMCs, obtained after stem cell transplantation. The receptors here all came from a human patient with POMP-related autoinflammation and immune dysregulation (PRAID). Following transplantation, T cells from the graft donor may be among those present.

The rearrangement uses TRBV6-1 and TRBJ2-7; tentative D call: TRBD1 (5 bases). The germline CDR1 and CDR2 sequences are MNHNS and SASEGT. The CDR3 has 16 amino acids. With 2 bases removed from V and 3 bases from J, the gap between germline ends came to 17 bases. The CDR3 sequence is CASSEIGKGSGYEQYV. The CDR3 DNA sequence: TGTGCCAGCAGTGAAATCGGAAAGGGGTCGGGCTACGAGCAGTACGTC.

This sequence joins TRBV5-5 and TRBJ2-5, with 12 bases fitting TRBD2. From germline, CDR1 is SGHKS and CDR2 YYEKEE (reference sequence). The CDR3 length is 15 residues. V lost 6 bases, J lost 5 bases, and 8 bases stayed unmatched. The CDR3 nucleotides read TGTGCCAGCACCCGACTAGCGGGAGATGGGGAGACCCAGTACTTC. Translated, it gives CASTRLAGDGETQYF.

V usage is TRBV5-1 and J usage is TRBJ2-7; D is perhaps TRBD1 (5 bases). Germline V lookup: CDR1 SGHRS, CDR2 YFSETQ. Trimming removed 0 bases at V and 2 bases at J, with 9 bases between. This CDR3 comprises 14 residues. This chain's CDR3 is CASSLVGDPYEQYF. CDR3 DNA: TGCGCCAGCAGCTTGGTAGGGGATCCCTACGAGCAGTACTTC.

V usage is TRBV24-1 and J usage is TRBJ2-3; D tentatively reads TRBD1 or TRBD2 (5 bases each). Trimming cost V 10 bases and J 6 bases, with 13 bases left between them. Germline V lookup: CDR1 KGHDR, CDR2 SFDVKD. The CDR3 extends over 12 amino acids. The CDR3 is CATQGDPDTQYF. Written as DNA, the CDR3 is TGTGCCACTCAAGGGGACCCCGATACGCAGTATTTT.

This rearrangement joins TRBV5-5 to TRBJ2-7; 8 bases are a match to TRBD2. Germline-derived CDR1 and CDR2 are SGHKS and YYEKEE (reference sequence). Unmatched junction bases numbered 15, after V lost 0 bases and J lost 4 bases. This CDR3 contains 18 residues. The CDR3 region is CASSLALMGSGTYYEQYF. In DNA form, the CDR3 reads TGTGCCAGCAGCTTGGCGCTAATGGGTAGCGGGACTTATTACGAGCAGTACTTC. Full variable domain (missing parts from reference TRBV5-5 and TRBJ2-7): DAGVTQSPTHLIKTRGQQVTLRCSPISGHKSVSWYQQVLGQGPQFIFQYYEKEERGRGNFPDRFSARQFPNYSSELNVNALLLGDSALYLCASSLALMGSGTYYEQYFGPGTRLTVT.

The chain employs TRBV18 and TRBJ2-7; D is possibly TRBD2 (5 bases). The V and J ends lost 5 bases and 7 bases respectively, with 27 bases between them. This CDR3 is 17 amino acids long. Germline CDR1 and CDR2: KGHSH and LQKENI. CDR3 loop: CASSNLIAGALVGEQYF. CDR3 nucleotides: TGTGCCAGCTCAAACCTTATTGCGGGCGCCCTTGTGGGAGAGCAGTACTTC.

The chain has TRBV27 and TRBJ2-7; D not resolved. The V and J ends lost 7 bases and 3 bases respectively, with 16 bases between them. Per germline, CDR1 MNHEY and CDR2 SMNVEV (reference sequence). The CDR3 is 14 residues long. CDR3 region: CASNPQPVHYEQYV. The CDR3 coding sequence is TGTGCCAGCAATCCCCAACCGGTTCACTACGAGCAGTACGTC.

The gene calls are TRBV6-5 and TRBJ1-6; TRBD1 matches at 8 bases. The CDR3 totals 14 residues. Per the germline V gene, CDR1 is MNHEY and CDR2 is SVGAGI. Trimming removed 6 bases from V and 9 bases from J; junction bases left unmatched: 7. The CDR3 here is CASRRDRSGSPLHF. The CDR3 DNA follows: TGTGCCAGCAGGCGGGACAGGTCGGGTTCACCCCTCCACTTT.

The chain carries TRBV19 and TRBJ2-2; D unresolved. The CDR3 is made up of 12 amino acids. CDR1 LNHDA and CDR2 SQIVND come from the germline V gene (reference sequence). V lost 2 bases and J 6 bases, leaving 4 bases between the germline ends. As DNA, the CDR3 is TGTGCCAGTAGTATATTTCCCGGGGAGCTGTTTTTT. Its translation is CASSIFPGELFF.

The rearrangement links TRBV6-5 to TRBJ1-4; D gene unclear. V shed 2 bases and J shed 1 base, with 5 bases lying between them. CDR3 length equals 14 residues. The germline CDR1 and CDR2 sequences are MNHEY and SVGAGI. This CDR3 is CASSYEGTNEKLFF. For the CDR3, the DNA is TGTGCCAGCAGTTACGAGGGAACTAATGAAAAACTGTTTTTT.

The chain has TRBV12-3 or TRBV12-4 and TRBJ1-2, with TRBD1 as a possible D gene (5 bases). The CDR3 runs 12 residues. V was clipped by 5 bases and J by 4 bases, with 8 bases between them. This chain's CDR3 is CASSTGLYGYTF. CDR3 DNA sequence: TGTGCCAGCAGTACGGGACTCTATGGCTACACCTTC.

The genes are TRBV7-3 and TRBJ2-2; no reliable D call. This CDR3 contains 13 residues. Trimming shortened V by 1 base and J by 6 bases, and 6 bases separated the two germline ends. Germline values: CDR1 SGHTA, CDR2 FQGTGA. CDR3 region: CASSLSVSGELFF. In DNA form, the CDR3 reads TGTGCCAGCAGCTTAAGCGTGTCCGGGGAGCTGTTTTTT.